The clone carrying this T cell receptor beta chain was seen ten or more times. Antigen specificity is unknown. The data originate from a study of T cells in Graves' hyperthyroidism and ophthalmopathy. TCR beta CDR3 regions were amplified from RNA. Carried out on the TCR CDR3, a first-round RT-PCR used the HTBI primer set. TCRdb processed the multiplex PCR reads anew with MiXCR; each CDR3 protein has one entry. The repertoire holds a few hundred thousand distinct CDR3 sequences, 15% to 18% seen once, with just under 8% in the top ten. Germline lookup yields CDR1 MNHEY and CDR2 SMNVEV (reference sequence). Trimming cost V 3 bases and J 0 bases, with 9 bases left between them. The CDR3 has 15 residues. Study findings and constraints: Ophthalmopathy and stable hyperthyroidism were told apart by a 13 V-J model. Progression to ophthalmopathy was predicted a median of roughly 6.5 months early.

The chain has TRBV27 and TRBJ1-3; no clear D gene. The sequenced sample was blood. The sequence was collected from a woman younger than 30 with Graves' hyperthyroidism. The CDR3 DNA is TGTGCCAGCAGTTTCGGCATGGGCTCTGGAAACACCATATATTTT. Encoded protein: CASSFGMGSGNTIYF.